This T cell receptor beta chain was sequenced during a study of lymphopenia after photon versus proton radiotherapy. TCRdb's table, derived via immunoSEQ multiplex PCR, lists solely in-frame clones and lacks some. The profile covers some 70,000 clones, with around 86% appearing a single time and about 10% taken by the ten largest. CDR1 MNHEY and CDR2 SMNVEV come from the germline V gene (reference sequence). The germline V and J ends were trimmed by 5 bases and 0 bases, with 14 bases remaining between them. The CDR3 runs to 15 residues. This sequence joins TRBV27 and TRBJ2-7; D gene ambiguous. The origin of this receptor is an elderly man with esophageal cancer. The sample was peripheral blood, taken from a patient treated with proton-based radiotherapy. This CDR3 reads CASSRGTVFSYEQYF. The CDR3 region has the DNA TGTGCCAGCAGTCGCGGAACAGTGTTCTCCTACGAGCAGTACTTC.